A selection of T cell receptor beta chains follows, all from one sample in a study of cytomegalovirus exposure and HLA in healthy donors. Sequenced by immunoSEQ multiplex PCR; TCRdb stores in-frame clones only, minus some. Among 110,000 or so clones listed, roughly 71% were seen once. Source material: PBMCs. All receptors come from a man younger than 35 in good health and CMV-seropositive. Both conserved end residues are part of each CDR3. The D gene is left open where the match is weak. Clone size is stated in some rows and not others, as once, few, many or a class when expanded.

clone_size j_call v_call d_call cdr3_aa cdr3_nt
- TRBJ2-1 TRBV7-8 - CASSPGQLYNEQFF TGTGCCAGCAGCCCCGGACAGCTCTACAATGAGCAGTTCTTC
- TRBJ2-5 TRBV7-2 - CASSLALGREFSQYF TGTGCCAGCAGCTTAGCTCTCGGGAGAGAATTTTCCCAGTACTTC
once TRBJ1-1 TRBV6-1 TRBD1 CASSGGTGFNTEAFF TGTGCCAGCAGTGGAGGGACAGGGTTCAACACTGAAGCTTTCTTT
- TRBJ1-6 TRBV6-6 - CASSRLGGHNSPLHF TGTGCCAGCAGCCGCCTGGGGGGTCATAATTCACCCCTCCACTTT
- TRBJ2-7 TRBV7-9 TRBD2 CSSSLSGLAGGHYEQYF TGTTCCAGCAGCTTATCTGGGCTAGCGGGGGGCCACTACGAGCAGTACTTC
- TRBJ1-1 TRBV5-4 - CASSFKTGIVNTEAFF TGTGCCAGCAGCTTCAAAACCGGGATAGTGAACACTGAAGCTTTCTTT
- TRBJ2-3 TRBV10-3 TRBD2 CAISTGGSTDTQYF TGTGCCATCAGCACGGGGGGGTCCACAGATACGCAGTATTTT
- TRBJ1-1 TRBV7-9 - CASSLSGPHEAFF TGTGCCAGCAGCTTAAGCGGCCCGCACGAAGCTTTCTTT
- TRBJ2-3 TRBV28 - CASSLWTVVQYF TGTGCCAGCAGTTTATGGACAGTTGTGCAGTATTTT
- TRBJ2-3 TRBV11-2 - CASSPHGGRPTDTQYF TGTGCCAGCAGCCCGCATGGGGGGAGACCCACAGATACGCAGTATTTT
- TRBJ2-3 TRBV5-6 TRBD2 CASSLERSGAVFTDTQYF TGTGCCAGCAGCTTGGAGCGGAGCGGGGCCGTGTTCACAGATACGCAGTATTTT
- TRBJ2-5 TRBV29-1 - CSVVQAKETQYF TGCAGCGTTGTCCAGGCCAAAGAGACCCAGTACTTC
few TRBJ2-1 TRBV29-1 TRBD2 CSVELRGLAGGEQFF TGCAGCGTTGAACTCCGCGGGCTAGCGGGGGGTGAGCAGTTCTTC
- TRBJ2-2 TRBV6-4 TRBD1 CASSKTGDNTGELFF TGTGCCAGCAGTAAGACAGGGGATAACACCGGGGAGCTGTTTTTT
- TRBJ1-1 TRBV6-1 TRBD1 CASTGILGTGAEAFF TGTGCCAGCACTGGGATTCTGGGGACAGGGGCTGAAGCTTTCTTT
- TRBJ2-5 TRBV18 - CASSPNGETQYF TGTGCCAGCTCACCCAACGGGGAGACCCAGTACTTC
- TRBJ2-3 TRBV28 TRBD2 CASSFERGGTDTQYF TGTGCCAGCAGTTTCGAGCGGGGGGGTACAGATACGCAGTATTTT
- TRBJ2-3 TRBV2 TRBD1 CASRRQGFDTQYF TGTGCCAGCAGGAGACAGGGGTTCGATACGCAGTATTTT
- TRBJ1-1 TRBV4-1 - CASSQDPRMNTEAFF TGCGCCAGCAGCCAAGATCCCAGGATGAACACTGAAGCTTTCTTT
- TRBJ1-1 TRBV4-1 TRBD1 CASSQDYTGVNTEAFF TGCGCCAGCAGCCAAGACTATACAGGGGTGAACACTGAAGCTTTCTTT
- TRBJ1-2 TRBV6-1 - CASSPRGALYGYTF TGTGCCAGCAGTCCCCGGGGGGCGCTTTATGGCTACACCTTC
- TRBJ2-5 TRBV5-6 TRBD1 CASSLGGQGVSETQYF TGTGCCAGCAGCTTGGGGGGACAGGGGGTCTCGGAGACCCAGTACTTC
few TRBJ1-5 TRBV6-1 - CASSDLGVYSNQPQHF TGTGCCAGCAGTGATTTAGGAGTTTATAGCAATCAGCCCCAGCATTTT
- TRBJ1-1 TRBV25-1 - CASSVYREAFF TGTGCCAGCAGTGTATACAGGGAAGCTTTCTTT
- TRBJ2-3 TRBV7-2 - CASSLGLGFTDTQYF TGTGCCAGCAGCTTAGGTCTGGGCTTCACAGATACGCAGTATTTT
- TRBJ1-2 TRBV5-1 - CASSLKDSYGYTF TGCGCCAGCAGCCTGAAGGACAGCTATGGCTACACCTTC
- TRBJ1-6 TRBV30 - CAWSPGQSDSPLHF TGTGCCTGGAGCCCTGGGCAGTCAGATTCACCCCTCCACTTT
- TRBJ2-7 TRBV29-1 - CSVVTGRHATGFYEQYF TGCAGCGTTGTGACGGGGAGGCATGCGACAGGGTTCTACGAGCAGTACTTC
- TRBJ2-1 TRBV2 - CASSDVRVNNEQFF TGTGCCAGCAGTGACGTGAGGGTAAACAATGAGCAGTTCTTC
- TRBJ2-3 TRBV6-6 TRBD2 CASTLSGGPPTDTQYF TGTGCCAGCACTCTAAGCGGGGGCCCCCCCACAGATACGCAGTATTTT
- TRBJ1-6 TRBV4-2 - CASSQVSGRVRNSPLHF TGTGCCAGCAGCCAAGTGTCGGGCAGGGTAAGAAATTCACCCCTCCACTTT
- TRBJ1-2 TRBV29-1 - CSVEGLYYTF TGCAGCGTTGAGGGACTTTACTACACCTTC
few TRBJ2-6 TRBV9 TRBD1 CASSGPGQGYSGANVLTF TGTGCCAGCAGCGGGCCGGGACAGGGGTACTCTGGGGCCAACGTCCTGACTTTC
- TRBJ1-2 TRBV2 - CAIIRQYYGYTF TGTGCCATAATTCGACAGTACTATGGCTACACCTTC
few TRBJ1-2 TRBV28 TRBD1 CASSPLRTGRAYGYTF TGTGCCAGCAGTCCCCTCCGGACAGGGAGGGCGTATGGCTACACCTTC
- TRBJ2-3 TRBV10-2 - CASSAWQGEDTQYF TGCGCCAGCAGTGCTTGGCAGGGTGAGGATACGCAGTATTTT
- TRBJ1-1 TRBV19 - CASSIPETGFTEAFF TGTGCCAGTAGTATACCAGAGACAGGCTTCACTGAAGCTTTCTTT